The 27 T cell receptor beta chains presented below share a single source sample, sequenced in a study of STAT5B mutations in CD4+ large granular lymphocyte leukemia. The method was immunoSEQ multiplex PCR; TCRdb's version includes in-frame clones alone and lacks a portion of them. The repertoire holds under 40,000 clones, with around two thirds as singletons. Sample: CD4+ T cells from blood buffy coats. The receptors shown here come from a human donor in good health.

J is TRBJ2-3 and V is TRBV6-5; 9 bases map to TRBD2. The germline gives CDR1 MNHEY, CDR2 SVGAGI. The ends lost 8 bases at V and 2 bases at J; junction bases unmatched: 5. The CDR3 loop spans 14 amino acids. The chain's CDR3 is CASRLAVDTDTQYF. CDR3 in DNA: TGTGCCAGCCGACTAGCGGTTGACACAGATACGCAGTATTTT.

The chain is built from TRBV5-4 and TRBJ2-7, with D unclear. V lost 3 bases to trimming and J lost 2 bases, with 9 bases between them. The germline V gene has CDR1 SGHNT and CDR2 YYREEE (reference sequence). CDR3 length: 13 amino acids. DNA for the CDR3: TGTGCCAGCAGCTCGCCGGGCGCCTACGAGCAGTACTTC. Translated, it gives CASSSPGAYEQYF.

CDR3 region: CASSRSGDDGYTF. CDR3 coding DNA: TGTGCCAGCAGTAGGTCCGGGGACGATGGCTACACCTTC. The chain couples TRBV7-3 to TRBJ1-2; a possible D gene is TRBD1 (5 bases). Trimming left V 6 bases short and J 6 bases short, with 14 bases between. CDR1 is SGHTA, CDR2 FQGTGA, per germline. The length of the CDR3 is 13 residues.

The chain combines TRBV4-1 with TRBJ1-5, with 7 bases identical to TRBD1. The CDR3 is 18 residues long. CDR1 and CDR2 (germline): MGHRA, YSYEKL. The V segment lost 4 bases and the J segment 3 bases; nucleotides outside the gene matches: 15. The CDR3 DNA sequence: TGCGCCAGCAGCCCTGAAGCCCGACAGGGATCTCTCAATCAGCCCCAGCATTTT. Translating gives CASSPEARQGSLNQPQHF.

A remark on this clone: Other DNA sequences from this sample encode an identical CDR3 as well. V and J are TRBV6-4 and TRBJ1-2; D remains ambiguous. Germline-derived CDR1 and CDR2 are MRHNA and SNTAGT. CDR3 length: 11 residues. Trimming removed 3 bases from V and 8 bases from J, with 7 bases in between. The CDR3 DNA reads TGTGCCAGCAGTGATGGGCGCGGCTACACCTTC. Translation: CASSDGRGYTF.

There are a few counts of this clone. V usage is TRBV9 and J usage is TRBJ2-1, with TRBD2 identical over 10 bases. This CDR3 is built from 19 residues. The ends lost 1 base at V and 7 bases at J; junction bases unmatched: 17. CDR1 is SGDLS, CDR2 YYNGEE, per germline. CDR3 region: CASSVQLVLAGGAGNEQFF. For the CDR3, the DNA is TGTGCCAGCAGCGTACAGCTAGTTTTAGCGGGGGGCGCGGGAAATGAGCAGTTCTTC.

The CDR3 spells CASSLRGASGNTIYF. The DNA of the CDR3 is TGTGCCAGCAGCTTACGGGGGGCCTCTGGAAACACCATATATTTT. The chain employs TRBV11-1 and TRBJ1-3; TRBD1 is a possible D gene (6 bases). CDR3 length: 15 residues. The V gene lost 2 bases and the J gene lost 0 bases, with 8 bases spanning the gap. Germline values: CDR1 SGHAT, CDR2 FQDESV (reference sequence).

This chain connects TRBV9 to TRBJ2-7; 14 bases match TRBD2. The CDR3 has 17 amino acids. Germline V gives CDR1 SGDLS, CDR2 YYNGEE. V lost 7 bases to trimming and J lost 3 bases; unmatched junction nucleotides: 12. The CDR3 sequence: CASPRGLAGVHFYEQYF. CDR3 sequence (DNA): TGTGCCAGCCCTCGGGGACTAGCGGGGGTCCACTTCTACGAGCAGTACTTC.

The chain links TRBV15 to TRBJ2-5, with D unclear. The CDR3 length is 16 residues. V was clipped by 0 bases and J by 5 bases, with 16 bases between them. The germline V gene has CDR1 LNHNV and CDR2 YYDKDF (reference sequence). The CDR3 bases are TGTGCCACCAGCAGAGATCTGGCCTTCCCTGGGGAGACCCAGTACTTC. As protein: CATSRDLAFPGETQYF.

The J gene is TRBJ2-7, the V gene TRBV28; D remains unclear. This CDR3 has 14 amino acids. Germline lookup yields CDR1 MDHEN and CDR2 SYDVKM. V lost 5 bases, J lost 6 bases, and 17 bases lay in between. CDR3 protein: CASSRSIVGGEQYF. The CDR3 DNA sequence: TGTGCCAGCAGTAGATCGATAGTAGGTGGCGAGCAGTACTTC.

For the CDR3, the DNA is TGTGCCAGCTCGGCGACAGAGGGTGAAAAACTGTTTTTT. This codes for CASSATEGEKLFF. This rearrangement joins TRBV18 to TRBJ1-4; maybe TRBD1 (5 bases). The V and J ends lost 6 bases and 7 bases respectively, with 12 bases between them. CDR3 size: 13 residues. Germline CDR1 is KGHSH and CDR2 is LQKENI. Based on the CDR3 plus reference TRBV18 and TRBJ1-4, the full variable domain is NAGVMQNPRHLVRRRGQEARLRCSPMKGHSHVYWYRQLPEEGLKFMVYLQKENIIDESGMPKERFSAEFPKEGPSILRIQQVVRGDSAAYFCASSATEGEKLFFGSGTQLSVL.

The chain combines TRBV6-6 with TRBJ1-2; TRBD1 agrees at 11 bases. Germline V gives CDR1 MNHNY, CDR2 SVGAGI (reference sequence). The CDR3 length is 14 residues. V was clipped by 2 bases and J by 4 bases; unmatched bases: 0. CDR3 in amino acids: CASSYGQGAYGYTF. Written as DNA, the CDR3 is TGTGCCAGCAGTTACGGACAGGGGGCCTATGGCTACACCTTC.

This clone was counted between two and nine times. This chain uses TRBV4-2 with TRBJ2-7; TRBD2 matches 13 bases. The CDR3 extends over 17 amino acids. Germline CDR1 reads LGHNA; CDR2 reads YNFKEQ. V lost 3 bases and J lost 3; bases outside the gene matches: 8. The CDR3 DNA follows: TGTGCCAGCAGCCACGAGACTAGCGGGGGGCCAAACTACGAGCAGTACTTC. Protein product: CASSHETSGGPNYEQYF.

CDR3 sequence (DNA): TGTGCCAGCAGTCCCCAGAATAGCTACTCTGGAAACACCATATATTTT. Residues: CASSPQNSYSGNTIYF. The rearrangement uses TRBV2 and TRBJ1-3; D gene uncertain. CDR1 SNHLY and CDR2 FYNNEI come from the germline V gene. Trimming shortened V by 5 bases and J by 0 bases, and 14 bases separated the two germline ends. CDR3 length: 16 residues.

As regards this clone: The germline gene is not matched at one end of the junction; a read error may be the cause. J is TRBJ2-7 and V is TRBV7-9; TRBD1 agrees at 7 bases. The CDR3 has 12 residues. Per germline, CDR1 SEHNR and CDR2 FQNEAQ (reference sequence). The CDR3 sequence: CASSPATGMNFF. CDR3 DNA sequence: TGTGCCAGCAGCCCCGCGACAGGGATGAACTTTTTC.

A single count supports this clone. The chain couples TRBV4-1 to TRBJ2-4; weak D call: TRBD1 (6 bases). The CDR3 totals 18 residues. Germline V gives CDR1 MGHRA, CDR2 YSYEKL. With 4 bases removed from V and 7 bases from J, the gap between germline ends came to 26 bases. Here the CDR3 DNA reads TGCGCCAGCAGCCTCGAATCAGGGGACATAGCTTCAATGAACATTCAGTACTTC. This gives the protein CASSLESGDIASMNIQYF.

This sequence joins TRBV20-1 and TRBJ2-1, with D unresolved. The CDR3 sequence is 9 residues long. Germline CDR1 reads DFQATT; CDR2 reads SNEGSKA (reference sequence). The CDR3 here is CNPWGEQFF. The CDR3 DNA sequence: TGCAATCCCTGGGGAGAGCAGTTCTTC.

This chain connects TRBV19 to TRBJ2-2; perhaps TRBD1 as D (5 bases). Trimming stripped 5 bases from V and 1 base from J, with 11 bases between. This CDR3 has 15 amino acids. CDR1 and CDR2 (germline): LNHDA, SQIVND (reference sequence). CDR3 sequence reads: CASSVGQGNTGELFF. The DNA for the CDR3 is TGTGCCAGTAGTGTGGGGCAGGGGAACACCGGGGAGCTGTTTTTT.

The chain employs TRBV9 and TRBJ2-7; 11 bases fit TRBD2. V gave up 4 bases and J gave up 5 bases; unmatched junction bases: 5. Germline CDR1 is SGDLS and CDR2 is YYNGEE. The CDR3 has 14 amino acids. CDR3 loop: CASSPTSGGHEQYF. For the CDR3, the DNA is TGTGCCAGCAGCCCTACTAGCGGGGGCCACGAGCAGTACTTC. Full variable domain (outside the CDR3, taken from reference TRBV9 and TRBJ2-7): DSGVTQTPKHLITATGQRVTLRCSPRSGDLSVYWYQQSLDQGLQFLIQYYNGEERAKGNILERFSAQQFPDLHSELNLSSLELGDSALYFCASSPTSGGHEQYFGPGTRLTVT.

V and J are TRBV28 and TRBJ2-4, with D maybe TRBD1 (6 bases). The CDR3 has 15 amino acids. The V end was cut by 6 bases, the J end by 0 bases, with 12 bases between. Germline V lookup: CDR1 MDHEN, CDR2 SYDVKM. The CDR3 protein is CASSPRGLAKNIQYF. The CDR3 DNA follows: TGTGCCAGCAGCCCCAGGGGTTTAGCCAAAAACATTCAGTACTTC.

This clone has more than one count but fewer than ten. The CDR3 here is CASSRGDGTEAFF. The DNA of the CDR3 is TGTGCCAGCAGTAGGGGGGATGGTACTGAAGCTTTCTTT. The chain is built from TRBV28 and TRBJ1-1; possibly TRBD1 for D (6 bases). Germline-derived CDR1 and CDR2 are MDHEN and SYDVKM. Trimming stripped 5 bases from V and 5 bases from J, with 12 bases between. The CDR3 loop spans 13 amino acids.

The CDR3 DNA reads as TGCAGCGTTGAAGATGACAGGGTGGTTGAAGCTTTCTTT. It yields the protein CSVEDDRVVEAFF. The chain carries TRBV29-1 and TRBJ1-1, with 7 bases aligning to TRBD1. Trimming at V came to 0 bases and at J to 7 bases, leaving 5 bases not matched to a gene. This CDR3 contains 13 residues. CDR1 is SQVTM and CDR2 is ANQGSEA in the germline V gene.

V is TRBV29-1 and J is TRBJ2-2; a weak D match, TRBD1 (6 bases). Germline lookup yields CDR1 SQVTM and CDR2 ANQGSEA. Trimming cost V 0 bases and J 4 bases, with 9 bases left between them. The CDR3 extends over 14 amino acids. The CDR3 coding sequence is TGCAGCGTTGAAGACCCAGGGGTCACCGGGGAGCTGTTTTTT. The encoded protein is CSVEDPGVTGELFF.

About this clone itself: The junction differs from germline at one of its ends, possibly a read error. The rearrangement links TRBV5-4 to TRBJ2-1, with 11 bases fitting TRBD2. The CDR3 has 17 residues. Germline V CDR1 and CDR2: SGHNT, YYREEE (reference sequence). The CDR3 spells CASSSSGGALSYSEQFF. The DNA of the CDR3 is TGTGCCAGCAGCAGTAGCGGGGGGGCCCTATCCTACAGTGAGCAGTTCTTC.

CDR3 DNA sequence: TGTGCCAGCAGTCCCTCACCGGGACTAGGGTCTATCCAAGAGACCCAGTACTTC. Translation gives CASSPSPGLGSIQETQYF. The V call is TRBV28, the J call TRBJ2-5, with 8 bases that match TRBD2. This CDR3 is 18 amino acids long. The V gene's germline CDR1 is MDHEN and CDR2 SYDVKM. J gave up 1 base and V 5 bases, and 15 bases lay outside the gene matches.

V is TRBV5-4 and J is TRBJ2-5; 8 nucleotides agree with TRBD2. This CDR3 is built from 19 residues. After removal of 9 bases from V and 1 base from J, the junction contained 23 bases not matched to a gene. Germline CDR1 SGHNT, CDR2 YYREEE (reference sequence). CDR3 bases: TGTGCCACATCAAAGTTGGGCGGGGGGACTACTTTACTCCAAGAGACCCAGTACTTC. Translating it yields CATSKLGGGTTLLQETQYF. Drawing the rest from reference TRBV5-4 and TRBJ2-5, the complete variable domain is ETGVTQSPTHLIKTRGQQVTLRCSSQSGHNTVSWYQQALGQGPQFIFQYYREEENGRGNFPPRFSGLQFPNYSSELNVNALELDDSALYLCATSKLGGGTTLLQETQYFGPGTRLLVL.

In its sample, this clone was seen once. The chain has TRBV10-3 and TRBJ1-1; D is unresolved. Germline V gene data show CDR1 as ENHRY and CDR2 as SYGVKD. V lost 7 bases and J 0 bases, leaving 18 bases between the germline ends. There are 16 residues in the CDR3. CDR3 protein: CAITPRQTNMNTEAFF. The CDR3, as DNA: TGTGCCATCACCCCGAGGCAGACCAACATGAACACTGAAGCTTTCTTT.